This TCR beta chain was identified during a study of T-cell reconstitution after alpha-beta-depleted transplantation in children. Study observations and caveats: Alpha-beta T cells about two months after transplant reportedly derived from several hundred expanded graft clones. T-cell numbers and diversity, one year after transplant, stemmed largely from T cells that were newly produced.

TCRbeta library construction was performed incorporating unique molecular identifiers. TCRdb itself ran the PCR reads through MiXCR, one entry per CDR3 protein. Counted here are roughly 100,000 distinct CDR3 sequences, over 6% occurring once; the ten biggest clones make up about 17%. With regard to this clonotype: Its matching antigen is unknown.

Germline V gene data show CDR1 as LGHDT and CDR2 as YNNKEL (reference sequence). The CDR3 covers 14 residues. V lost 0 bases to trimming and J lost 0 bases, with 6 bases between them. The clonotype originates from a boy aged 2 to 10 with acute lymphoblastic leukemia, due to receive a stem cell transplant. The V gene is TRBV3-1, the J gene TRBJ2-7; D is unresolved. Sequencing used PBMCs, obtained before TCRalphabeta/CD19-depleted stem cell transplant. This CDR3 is CASSQDQTSYEQYF. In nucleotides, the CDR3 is TGTGCCAGCAGCCAAGATCAAACCTCCTACGAGCAGTACTTC.